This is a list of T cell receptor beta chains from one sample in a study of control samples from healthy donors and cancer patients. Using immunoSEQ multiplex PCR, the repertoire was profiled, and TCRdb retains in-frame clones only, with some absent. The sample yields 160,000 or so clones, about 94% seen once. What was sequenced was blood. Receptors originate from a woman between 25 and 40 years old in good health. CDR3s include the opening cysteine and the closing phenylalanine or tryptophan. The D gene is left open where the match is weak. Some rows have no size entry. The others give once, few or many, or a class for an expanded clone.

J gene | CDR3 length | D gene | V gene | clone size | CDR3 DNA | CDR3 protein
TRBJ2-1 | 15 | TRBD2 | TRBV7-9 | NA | TGTGCCAGCAGGCCTAAGAGCGGGGCTACGGATGAGCAGTTCTTC | CASRPKSGATDEQFF
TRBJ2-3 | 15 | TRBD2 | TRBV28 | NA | TGTGCCAGCAGCCCCGGGACTAGCCGAACAGATACGCAGTATTTT | CASSPGTSRTDTQYF
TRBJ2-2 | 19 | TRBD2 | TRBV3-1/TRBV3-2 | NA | TGTGCCAGCAGCCAAGTCCTCGAGGGAGGCGGGGGGAACACCGGGGAGCTGTTTTTT | CASSQVLEGGGGNTGELFF
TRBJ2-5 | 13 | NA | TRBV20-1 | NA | TGCAGTGCTAGTGGGGACTTCCAAGAGACCCAGTACTTC | CSASGDFQETQYF
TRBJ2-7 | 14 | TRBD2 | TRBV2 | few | TGTGCCAGCAGTGCCCAGGGACTATTCTACGAGCAGTACTTC | CASSAQGLFYEQYF
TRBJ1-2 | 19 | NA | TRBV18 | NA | TGTGCCAGCTCACCACGACCCGTTTCGCGACAGGAGAATTCGTATGGCTACACCTTC | CASSPRPVSRQENSYGYTF
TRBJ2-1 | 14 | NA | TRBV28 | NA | TGTGCCAGCAGGCCTCATAGCTCCTACAATGAGCAGTTCTTC | CASRPHSSYNEQFF
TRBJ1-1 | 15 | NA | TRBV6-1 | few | TGTGCCAGCAGTGAAGTGGGGTCTGCGGGTACTGAAGCTTTCTTT | CASSEVGSAGTEAFF
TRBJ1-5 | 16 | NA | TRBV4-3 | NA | TGCGCCAGCAGCCAAGACGTTGGGGACATTAATCAGCCCCAGCATTTT | CASSQDVGDINQPQHF
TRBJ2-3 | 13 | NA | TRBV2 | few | TGTGCCACCAGGAGGGCCGTCCCAGATACGCAGTATTTT | CATRRAVPDTQYF
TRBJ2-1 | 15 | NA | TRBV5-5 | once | TGTGCCAGCAGCCTGGTGCCAGGCTCCTACAATGAGCAGTTCTTC | CASSLVPGSYNEQFF
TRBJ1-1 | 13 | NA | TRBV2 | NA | TGTGCCAGCACCCTGGGTTCGAACACTGAAGCTTTCTTT | CASTLGSNTEAFF
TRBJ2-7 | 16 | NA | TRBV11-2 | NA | TGTGCCAGCAGCTTCCCTTCACTAACGACGCTCTACGAGCAGTACTTC | CASSFPSLTTLYEQYF
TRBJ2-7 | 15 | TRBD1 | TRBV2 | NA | TGTGCCAGCAGTGGGGGGACAGGAGGCTCCTACGAGCAGTACTTC | CASSGGTGGSYEQYF
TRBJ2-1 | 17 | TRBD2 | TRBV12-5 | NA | TGTGCTAGTGGTTTGCGGCCTCTAGCGGTATCCTACAATGAGCAGTTCTTC | CASGLRPLAVSYNEQFF
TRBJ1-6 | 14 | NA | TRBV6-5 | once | TGTGCCAGCGGAGGACAGAACCAATATTCACCCCTCCACTTT | CASGGQNQYSPLHF
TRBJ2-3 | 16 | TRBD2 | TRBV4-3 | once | TGCGCCAGCAGCCAAGAACTAGCGGGAGGGTCAGATACGCAGTATTTT | CASSQELAGGSDTQYF
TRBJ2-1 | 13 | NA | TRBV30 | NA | TGTGCCTGGAGTCTAGGCGCGGTCAATGAGCAGTTCTTC | CAWSLGAVNEQFF
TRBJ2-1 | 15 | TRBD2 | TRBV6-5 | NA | TGTGCCAGCACCTCGACTAGCGGGAGGGCCCTTGAGCAGTTCTTC | CASTSTSGRALEQFF
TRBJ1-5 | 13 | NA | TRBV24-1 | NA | TGTGCCACCAGTGCAAGGGGCAATCAGCCCCAGCATTTT | CATSARGNQPQHF
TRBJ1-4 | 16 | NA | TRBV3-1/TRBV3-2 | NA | TGTGCCAGCAGCCAGAAGGACTTGGGAACTAATGAAAAACTGTTTTTT | CASSQKDLGTNEKLFF
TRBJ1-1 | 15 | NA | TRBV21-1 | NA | TGTGCCAGCCGCTCCCCGGAAGGGCGGAACACTGAAGCTTTCTTT | CASRSPEGRNTEAFF
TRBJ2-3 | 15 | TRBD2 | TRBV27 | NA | TGTGCCAGCAGTTTAGAGGCTAGCGGAACGGGTACGCAGTATTTT | CASSLEASGTGTQYF
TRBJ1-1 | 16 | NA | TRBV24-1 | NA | TGTGCCACCACCGTAGATTTGTCAGGGTTGCACACTGAAGCTTTCTTT | CATTVDLSGLHTEAFF
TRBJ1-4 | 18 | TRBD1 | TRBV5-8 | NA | TGTGCCAGCAGCTTGGCGGACAGGGCCGGCTTTGAAGATGAAAAACTGTTTTTT | CASSLADRAGFEDEKLFF
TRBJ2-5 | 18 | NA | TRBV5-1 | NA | TGCGCCAGCAGCTTGGGTGGGAGAGGAGGGAGGTTCCAAGAGACCCAGTACTTC | CASSLGGRGGRFQETQYF
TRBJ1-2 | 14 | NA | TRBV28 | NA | TGTGCCAGCAGACGCGACACGCGGGTCTATGGCTACACCTTC | CASRRDTRVYGYTF
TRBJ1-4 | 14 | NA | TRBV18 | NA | TGTGCCAGCTCACCGTGGAGAACTAATGAAAAACTGTTTTTT | CASSPWRTNEKLFF
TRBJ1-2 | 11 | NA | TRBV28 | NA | TGTGCCAGCAAAATGTCGGGGGGCTACACCTTC | CASKMSGGYTF
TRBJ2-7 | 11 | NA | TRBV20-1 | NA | TGCAGTATAAGACCAACCTACGAGCAGTACTTC | CSIRPTYEQYF
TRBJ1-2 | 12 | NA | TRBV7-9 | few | TGTGCCAGCACTCAGATTATCTATGGCTACACCTTC | CASTQIIYGYTF
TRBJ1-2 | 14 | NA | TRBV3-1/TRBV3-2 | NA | TGTGCCAGCAGCCAAGATTTCGCGATAGGAGGCTACACCTTC | CASSQDFAIGGYTF
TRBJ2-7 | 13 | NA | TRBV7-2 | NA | TGTGCCAGCAGCTTAGGGGACGGCTACGAGCAGTACTTC | CASSLGDGYEQYF
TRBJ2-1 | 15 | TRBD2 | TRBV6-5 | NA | TGTGCCAGCAAAGGGACTAGCGGGAACTACAATGAGCAGTTCTTC | CASKGTSGNYNEQFF
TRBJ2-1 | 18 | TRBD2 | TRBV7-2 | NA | TGTGCCAGCAGCTTAGAGGGGACTAGCGGGAGATTCTACAATGAGCAGTTCTTC | CASSLEGTSGRFYNEQFF
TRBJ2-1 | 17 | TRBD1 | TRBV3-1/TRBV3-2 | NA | TGTGCCAGCAGCTCATCTTCGGGACAGGGGGCGCTGAATGAGCAGTTCTTC | CASSSSSGQGALNEQFF
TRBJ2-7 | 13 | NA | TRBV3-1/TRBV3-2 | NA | TGTGCCAGCAGCCAAGAAGGGCCTTACGGGCAGTACTTC | CASSQEGPYGQYF
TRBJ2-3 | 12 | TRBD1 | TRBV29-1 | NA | TGCAGCGTTAGCAGGGGGCGGGATACGCAGTATTTT | CSVSRGRDTQYF
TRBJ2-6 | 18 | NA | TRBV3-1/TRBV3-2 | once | TGTGCCAGCAGCCCCTCGGGACCGGGGAGGACTGGGGCCAACGTCCTGACTTTC | CASSPSGPGRTGANVLTF
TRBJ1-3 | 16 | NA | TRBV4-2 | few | TGTGCCAGCAGCCAAGATTTCGGGGGATTCCGAAACACCATATATTTT | CASSQDFGGFRNTIYF
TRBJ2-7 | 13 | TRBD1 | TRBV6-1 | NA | TGTGCCAGCAGTGAAGAAGGGGGCGGCGAGCAGTACTTC | CASSEEGGGEQYF
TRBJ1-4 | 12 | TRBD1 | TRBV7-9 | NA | TGTGCCAGCAGCTCAGACAGGGGGAAACTGTTTTTT | CASSSDRGKLFF
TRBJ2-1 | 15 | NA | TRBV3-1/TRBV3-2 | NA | TGTGCCAGCAGCCAAGACCCGCAGGCCCTTGTCGAGCAGTTCTTC | CASSQDPQALVEQFF
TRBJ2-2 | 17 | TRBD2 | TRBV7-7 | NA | TGTGCTAGCAGCCCGGGGGCGGGAGGGCCAGGCACCGGGGAGCTGTTTTTT | CASSPGAGGPGTGELFF
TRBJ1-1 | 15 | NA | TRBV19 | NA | TGTGCCAGTAGTATAGACCCGACCGGGAGGGCTGAAGCTTTCTTT | CASSIDPTGRAEAFF
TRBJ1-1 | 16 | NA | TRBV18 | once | TGTGCCAGCTCAGCCCCGCGGGTTACAGAGGGCACTGAAGCTTTCTTT | CASSAPRVTEGTEAFF
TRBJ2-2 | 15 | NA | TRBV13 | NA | TGTGCCAGCAGCCTTTGGACCCAACGCACCGGGGAGCTGTTTTTT | CASSLWTQRTGELFF
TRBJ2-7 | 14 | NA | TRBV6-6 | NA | TGTGCCAGCAGTAAGCAGCCTCAGGGAAACGAGCAGTACTTC | CASSKQPQGNEQYF
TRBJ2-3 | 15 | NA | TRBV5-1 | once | TGCGCCAGCAGCTTGGTGGCCGACAGCACAGATACGCAGTATTTT | CASSLVADSTDTQYF
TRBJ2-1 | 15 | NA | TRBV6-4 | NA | TGTGCCAGCAGTGTAACGGGGCCACCGAGGAATGAGCAGTTCTTC | CASSVTGPPRNEQFF
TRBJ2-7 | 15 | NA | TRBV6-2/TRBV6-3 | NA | TGTGCCAGCAGTTACTCCGACCCAACCCAGTACGAGCAGTACTTC | CASSYSDPTQYEQYF
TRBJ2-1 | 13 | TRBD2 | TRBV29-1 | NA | TGCAGCGTTATTCTAGCGGCATACAATGAGCAGTTCTTC | CSVILAAYNEQFF
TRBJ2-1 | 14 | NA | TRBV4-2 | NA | TGTGCCAGCAGCCAAGCCCATGGGGGAAATGAGCAGTTCTTC | CASSQAHGGNEQFF
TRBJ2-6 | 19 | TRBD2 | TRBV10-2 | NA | TGCGCCAGCGCGGGGGGGTCGGGACTAGCGGACTCTGGGGCCAACGTCCTGACTTTC | CASAGGSGLADSGANVLTF
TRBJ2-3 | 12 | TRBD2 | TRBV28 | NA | TGTGCCACTAGCGGTATCCAGGATACGCAGTATTTT | CATSGIQDTQYF
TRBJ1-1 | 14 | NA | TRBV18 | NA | TGTGCCAGCTCACCAAGGTCCGGAAACACTGAAGCTTTCTTT | CASSPRSGNTEAFF
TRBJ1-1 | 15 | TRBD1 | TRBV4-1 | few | TGCGCCAGCAGCCAGTACTCGACAGGGCGCACTGAAGCTTTCTTT | CASSQYSTGRTEAFF